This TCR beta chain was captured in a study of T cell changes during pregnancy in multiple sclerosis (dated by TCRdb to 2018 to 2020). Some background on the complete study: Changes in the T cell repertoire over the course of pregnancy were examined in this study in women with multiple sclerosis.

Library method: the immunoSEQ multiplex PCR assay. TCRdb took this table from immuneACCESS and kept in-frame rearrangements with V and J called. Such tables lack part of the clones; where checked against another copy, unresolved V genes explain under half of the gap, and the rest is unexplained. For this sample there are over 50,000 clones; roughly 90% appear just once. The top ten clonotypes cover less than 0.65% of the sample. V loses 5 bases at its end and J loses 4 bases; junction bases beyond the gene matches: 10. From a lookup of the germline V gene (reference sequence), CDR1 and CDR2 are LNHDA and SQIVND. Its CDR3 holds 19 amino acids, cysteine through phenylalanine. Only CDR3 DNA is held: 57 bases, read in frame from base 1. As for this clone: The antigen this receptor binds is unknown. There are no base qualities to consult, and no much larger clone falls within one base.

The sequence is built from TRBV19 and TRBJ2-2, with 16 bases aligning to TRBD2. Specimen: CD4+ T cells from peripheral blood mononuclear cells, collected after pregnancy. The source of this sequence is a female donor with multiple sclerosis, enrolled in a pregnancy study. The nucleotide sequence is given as TGTGCCAGTAGTCCGGGACTAGCGGGAGGGCCTTTATTCACCGGGGAGCTGTTTTTT. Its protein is CASSPGLAGGPLFTGELFF.